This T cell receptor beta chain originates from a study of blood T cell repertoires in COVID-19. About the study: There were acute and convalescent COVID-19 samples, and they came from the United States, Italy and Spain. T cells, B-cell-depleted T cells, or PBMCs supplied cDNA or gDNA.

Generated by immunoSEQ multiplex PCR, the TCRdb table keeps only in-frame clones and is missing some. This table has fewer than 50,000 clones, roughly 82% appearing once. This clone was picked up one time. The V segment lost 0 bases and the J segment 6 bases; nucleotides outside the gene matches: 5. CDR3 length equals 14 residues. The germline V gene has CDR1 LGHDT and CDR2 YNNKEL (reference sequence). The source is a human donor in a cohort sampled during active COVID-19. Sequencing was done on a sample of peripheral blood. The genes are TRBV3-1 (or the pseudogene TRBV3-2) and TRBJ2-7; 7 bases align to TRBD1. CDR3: CASSQERGPREQYF. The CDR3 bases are TGTGCCAGCAGCCAAGAAAGGGGGCCCCGCGAGCAGTACTTC.